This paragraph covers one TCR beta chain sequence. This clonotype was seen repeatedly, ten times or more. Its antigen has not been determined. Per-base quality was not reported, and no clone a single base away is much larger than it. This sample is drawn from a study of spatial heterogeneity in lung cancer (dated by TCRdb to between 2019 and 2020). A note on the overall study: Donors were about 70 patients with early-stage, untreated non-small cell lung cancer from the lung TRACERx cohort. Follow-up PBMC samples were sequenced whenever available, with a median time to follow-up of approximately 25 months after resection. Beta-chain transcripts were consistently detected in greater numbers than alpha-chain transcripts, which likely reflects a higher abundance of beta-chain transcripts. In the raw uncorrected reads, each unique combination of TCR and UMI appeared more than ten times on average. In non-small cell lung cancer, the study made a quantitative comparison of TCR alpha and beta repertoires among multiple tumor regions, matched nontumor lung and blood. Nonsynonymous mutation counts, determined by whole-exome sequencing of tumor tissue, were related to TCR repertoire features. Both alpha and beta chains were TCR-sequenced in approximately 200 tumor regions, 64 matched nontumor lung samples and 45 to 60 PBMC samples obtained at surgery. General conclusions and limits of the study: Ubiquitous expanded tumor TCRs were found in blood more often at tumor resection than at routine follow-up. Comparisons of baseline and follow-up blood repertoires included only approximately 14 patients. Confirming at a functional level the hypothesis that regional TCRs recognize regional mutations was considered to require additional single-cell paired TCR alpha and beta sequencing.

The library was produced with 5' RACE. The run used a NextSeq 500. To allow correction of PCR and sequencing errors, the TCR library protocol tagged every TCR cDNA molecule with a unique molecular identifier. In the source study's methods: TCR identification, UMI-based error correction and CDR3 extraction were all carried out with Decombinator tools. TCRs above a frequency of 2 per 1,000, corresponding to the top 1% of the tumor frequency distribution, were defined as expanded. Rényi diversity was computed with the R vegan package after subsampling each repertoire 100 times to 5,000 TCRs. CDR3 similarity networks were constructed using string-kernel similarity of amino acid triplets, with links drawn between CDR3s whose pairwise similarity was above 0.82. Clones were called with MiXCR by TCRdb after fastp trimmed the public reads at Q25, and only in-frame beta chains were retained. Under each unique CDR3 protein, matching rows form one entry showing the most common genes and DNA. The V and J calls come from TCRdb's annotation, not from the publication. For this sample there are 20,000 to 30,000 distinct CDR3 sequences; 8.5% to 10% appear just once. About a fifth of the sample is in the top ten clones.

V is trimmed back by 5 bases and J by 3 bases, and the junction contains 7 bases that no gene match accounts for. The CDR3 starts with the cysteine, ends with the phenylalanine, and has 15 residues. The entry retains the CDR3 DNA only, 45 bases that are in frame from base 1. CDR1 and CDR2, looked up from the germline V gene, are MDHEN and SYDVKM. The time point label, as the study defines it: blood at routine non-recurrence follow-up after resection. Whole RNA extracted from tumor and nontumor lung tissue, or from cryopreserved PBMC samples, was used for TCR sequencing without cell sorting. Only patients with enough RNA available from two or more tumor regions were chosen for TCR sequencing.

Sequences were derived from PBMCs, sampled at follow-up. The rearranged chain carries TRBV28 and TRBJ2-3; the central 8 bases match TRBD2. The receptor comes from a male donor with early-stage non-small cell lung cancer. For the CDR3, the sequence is CASSLRGGGTDTQYF. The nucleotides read TGTGCCAGCAGTCTCCGGGGGGGCGGGACAGATACGCAGTATTTT.